Sequencing of this TCR beta chain was carried out in a study of T-cell reconstitution after alpha-beta-depleted transplantation in children. Preparation of the TCRbeta library used unique molecular identifiers. TCRdb redid the calling of the PCR reads with MiXCR, one entry per CDR3 protein. The sample holds about 500,000 distinct CDR3 sequences; approximately 29% are singletons and the top ten take roughly 2.5%. V lost 0 bases and J lost 6, with 15 bases in between. Germline V gives CDR1 LNHNV, CDR2 YYDKDF (reference sequence). This CDR3 is built from 15 residues. The chain recombines TRBV15 with TRBJ2-7; the D gene is possibly TRBD2 (6 bases). This sequence originates from a human donor who donated a stem cell graft to a child with aplastic anemia. The source material was PBMCs from the stem cell graft donor, sampled from the stem cell graft. DNA of the CDR3: TGTGCCACCAGCAGAGATACCCCCATGGGAGGCGAGCAGTACGTC. As protein: CATSRDTPMGGEQYV.